Below are 26 T cell receptor beta chains sequenced from a single sample in a study of blood T cell repertoires in COVID-19. Clones were sequenced by immunoSEQ multiplex PCR, and TCRdb holds only the in-frame ones, with some missing. This repertoire shows approximately 180,000 clones, approximately 85% found once; its top ten account for under 3.5%. The sequencing sample was made of peripheral blood. The receptors here all came from a man in his sixties with acute or convalescent COVID-19.

The rearrangement joins TRBV25-1 to TRBJ1-5; D is ambiguous. CDR3 length: 16 residues. Trimming removed 1 base from V and 0 bases from J, with 10 bases in between. From germline, CDR1 is MGHDK and CDR2 SYGVNS. DNA for the CDR3: TGTGCCAGCAGTGAATCTGGCGGGGTTAGCAATCAGCCCCAGCATTTT. Its translation is CASSESGGVSNQPQHF. Supplemented by reference TRBV25-1 and TRBJ1-5, the full variable domain reads EADIYQTPRYLVIGTGKKITLECSQTMGHDKMYWYQQDPGMELHLIHYSYGVNSTEKGDLSSESTVSRIRTEHFPLTLESARPSHTSQYLCASSESGGVSNQPQHFGDGTRLSIL.

This chain uses TRBV14 with TRBJ1-2; TRBD1 aligns across 9 bases. V shed 1 base, J shed 6 bases, and the junction held 6 bases outside the gene matches. Germline values: CDR1 SGHDN, CDR2 FVKESK. The CDR3 is 15 amino acids. CDR3 loop: CASSQAGQGRHGYTF. DNA for the CDR3: TGTGCCAGCAGCCAAGCGGGACAGGGTCGGCATGGCTACACCTTC.

This clone appeared once. The chain uses TRBV29-1 and TRBJ2-2; possibly TRBD2 for D (6 bases). Germline V gene data show CDR1 as SQVTM and CDR2 as ANQGSEA. This CDR3 is 16 amino acids long. V shed 4 bases and J shed 0 bases, with 15 bases lying between them. CDR3 bases: TGCAGCGTTGTTCGGGGGTCAGGGCCGAACACCGGGGAGCTGTTTTTT. It is translated as CSVVRGSGPNTGELFF.

The count of this clone is one. V is TRBV28 and J is TRBJ1-5; 10 bases agree with TRBD1. CDR1 MDHEN and CDR2 SYDVKM come from the germline V gene. V trimming: 11 bases; J trimming: 6 bases; junction bases outside the gene matches: 7. There are 13 residues in the CDR3. The DNA of the CDR3 is TGTGCCGGAGGGGACAGGGGCGCTCAGCCCCAGCATTTT. Amino acids: CAGGDRGAQPQHF.

The genes are TRBV28 and TRBJ1-1; D is ambiguous. Germline CDR1 reads MDHEN; CDR2 reads SYDVKM. Trimming cost V 3 bases and J 0 bases, with 11 bases left between them. The CDR3 totals 15 residues. The CDR3 region is CASSFKEQLNTEAFF. For the CDR3, the DNA is TGTGCCAGCAGTTTTAAGGAACAGTTGAACACTGAAGCTTTCTTT.

This rearrangement joins TRBV5-1 to TRBJ2-5; maybe TRBD1 (6 bases). Germline V gene data show CDR1 as SGHRS and CDR2 as YFSETQ. Trimming shortened V by 2 bases and J by 5 bases, and 13 bases separated the two germline ends. The CDR3 contains 14 residues. This chain's CDR3 is CASSLGGQGETQYF. For the CDR3, the DNA is TGCGCCAGCAGCTTAGGGGGTCAGGGGGAGACCCAGTACTTC.

This chain connects TRBV19 to TRBJ1-5; the match to TRBD1 covers 8 bases. The V segment lost 5 bases and the J segment 0 bases; nucleotides outside the gene matches: 15. The CDR3 covers 19 residues. Per germline, CDR1 LNHDA and CDR2 SQIVND (reference sequence). CDR3 bases: TGTGCCAGTAGTGCCCCACCTCACAGGGGGAGGTATAGCAATCAGCCCCAGCATTTT. Translating it yields CASSAPPHRGRYSNQPQHF.

A few counts support this clone. The chain couples TRBV7-8 to TRBJ2-7; 8 bases are a match to TRBD2. The CDR3 runs 15 residues. Germline values: CDR1 SGHVS, CDR2 FQNEAQ. With V trimmed by 5 bases and J by 3 bases, 9 bases remained unmatched. For the CDR3, the DNA is TGTGCCAGCAGCCTGGGGGGGACTAGAAGCTACGAGCAGTACTTC. Amino acids: CASSLGGTRSYEQYF.

The chain has TRBV27 and TRBJ2-7, with a possible D match to TRBD2 (6 bases). Trimming took 6 bases from V and 5 from J, leaving 11 bases between them. CDR1 is MNHEY and CDR2 is SMNVEV in the germline V gene (reference sequence). The CDR3 extends over 12 amino acids. The CDR3 DNA reads TGTGCCAGCAGGATGGGGACTCACGAGCAGTACTTC. Residues: CASRMGTHEQYF.

V gene TRBV7-2 combines with J gene TRBJ2-5, with 7 bases that match TRBD2. Germline CDR1 SGHTA, CDR2 FQGNSA. The CDR3 loop spans 15 amino acids. V lost 1 base to trimming and J lost 2 bases; unmatched junction nucleotides: 4. The CDR3 nucleotides read TGTGCCAGCAGCTTAGATCCAGCGGGACAAGAGACCCAGTACTTC. This translates into CASSLDPAGQETQYF.

The chain carries TRBV10-2 and TRBJ1-3; TRBD1 might be the D (5 bases). V was shortened by 7 bases and J by 0 bases, with 16 bases between the two germline ends. From germline, CDR1 is WSHSY and CDR2 SAAADI. The CDR3 loop spans 16 amino acids. The CDR3 region has the DNA TGCGCCAGCACATCGGGACTCTTGAGCTCTGGAAACACCATATATTTT. Translating gives CASTSGLLSSGNTIYF.

V and J are TRBV28 and TRBJ1-5, with TRBD1 identical over 9 bases. Looked up from germline, CDR1 is MDHEN and CDR2 is SYDVKM. V lost 1 base, J lost 0 bases, and 7 bases stayed unmatched. The CDR3 loop spans 18 amino acids. The CDR3 region is CASSLSDRGFFSNQPQHF. In DNA form, the CDR3 reads TGTGCCAGCAGTTTATCGGACAGGGGATTTTTTAGCAATCAGCCCCAGCATTTT.

J is TRBJ2-1 and V is TRBV28; 13 bases match TRBD2. Per the germline V gene, CDR1 is MDHEN and CDR2 is SYDVKM. V shed 7 bases, J shed 10 bases, and the junction held 13 bases outside the gene matches. This CDR3 has 16 amino acids. The CDR3 region is CASILSGTSGIREQFF. The CDR3 nucleotides read TGTGCCAGCATCTTATCCGGGACTAGCGGGATCAGGGAGCAGTTCTTC.

The chain links TRBV19 to TRBJ2-1, with unresolved D. CDR1 LNHDA and CDR2 SQIVND come from the germline V gene (reference sequence). The CDR3 is 14 amino acids. Trimming took off 5 bases at V and 5 bases at J, with 13 bases between the two ends. The CDR3 reads CASSFPPPNNEQFF. The CDR3 DNA sequence: TGTGCCAGTAGTTTCCCTCCCCCTAACAATGAGCAGTTCTTC.

V gene TRBV3-1 (or the pseudogene TRBV3-2) combines with J gene TRBJ1-4; D is unclear. Trimming shortened V by 1 base and J by 3 bases, and 9 bases separated the two germline ends. CDR1 and CDR2 from the germline V gene are LGHDT and YNNKEL (reference sequence). This CDR3 is 15 amino acids long. The DNA for the CDR3 is TGTGCCAGCAGCCAAGGGACTTACTCTAATGAAAAACTGTTTTTT. It translates to CASSQGTYSNEKLFF.

This chain uses TRBV2 with TRBJ1-5; D gene uncertain. Germline CDR1 is SNHLY and CDR2 is FYNNEI. The CDR3 covers 15 residues. The V end was cut by 4 bases, the J end by 11 bases, with 21 bases between. CDR3 sequence (DNA): TGTGCCAGCAGTGTACAGTCTGCCCTCGGTTCGACCCAGCATTTT. It encodes CASSVQSALGSTQHF.

The chain employs TRBV19 and TRBJ1-1, with 10 positions matching TRBD1. Germline V gene data show CDR1 as LNHDA and CDR2 as SQIVND (reference sequence). The CDR3 is made up of 15 amino acids. The ends lost 5 bases at V and 3 bases at J; junction bases unmatched: 6. Here the CDR3 reads CASSQGTGVDTEAFF. The DNA for the CDR3 is TGTGCCAGTAGTCAGGGGACAGGGGTCGACACTGAAGCTTTCTTT.

This sequence joins TRBV3-1 (or the pseudogene TRBV3-2) and TRBJ1-1; TRBD1 matches at 11 bases. The germline gives CDR1 LGHDT, CDR2 YNNKEL (reference sequence). V shed 3 bases, J shed 7 bases, and the junction held 4 bases outside the gene matches. The CDR3 has 14 residues. In nucleotides, the CDR3 is TGTGCCAGCAGCCAGGGGACAGGGGGATTTGAAGCTTTCTTT. This sequence encodes CASSQGTGGFEAFF.

This chain joins TRBV20-1 and TRBJ2-5; D perhaps matches TRBD2 (6 bases). The germline CDR1 and CDR2 sequences are DFQATT and SNEGSKA (reference sequence). Trimming took 7 bases from V and 0 from J, leaving 6 bases between them. This CDR3 is built from 11 residues. The chain's CDR3 is CSGGNQETQYF. The CDR3 DNA is TGCAGTGGCGGGAACCAAGAGACCCAGTACTTC.

This sequence joins TRBV5-6 and TRBJ1-1, with D unclear. The germline V gene has CDR1 SGHDT and CDR2 YYEEEE. The CDR3 extends over 12 amino acids. With 3 bases removed from V and 10 bases from J, the gap between germline ends came to 13 bases. The CDR3 DNA is TGTGCCAGCAGCTCTGAGGGATTAGGAGCTTTCTTT. Translated: CASSSEGLGAFF.

The chain combines TRBV28 with TRBJ2-7; D is ambiguous. From germline, CDR1 is MDHEN and CDR2 SYDVKM. V gave up 4 bases and J gave up 5 bases, with 6 bases separating them. The CDR3 is 11 amino acids. The CDR3 region is CASSSFDEQYF. The CDR3 coding sequence is TGTGCCAGCAGTTCCTTCGACGAGCAGTACTTC.

This clone was seen only once. The chain is built from TRBV7-2 and TRBJ2-2; D unresolved. The CDR3 spans 15 residues. Trimming left V 3 bases short and J 6 bases short, with 14 bases between. CDR1 is SGHTA, CDR2 FQGNSA, per germline. The CDR3 is CASSLYFGLAGELFF. The CDR3 nucleotides are TGTGCCAGCAGCTTGTACTTCGGGTTAGCCGGGGAGCTGTTTTTT.

The genes are TRBV6-1 and TRBJ1-2; D not certain. Germline CDR1 is MNHNS and CDR2 is SASEGT. The CDR3 loop spans 14 amino acids. Between the trimmed V and J ends, which lost 0 bases and 1 base, there was a span of 6 bases. In DNA form, the CDR3 reads TGTGCCAGCAGTGAAGCCTTAGTTAACTATGGCTACACCTTC. Its protein is CASSEALVNYGYTF.

This clone appeared once. V gene TRBV18 combines with J gene TRBJ2-7; D might be TRBD2 (5 bases). In germline, CDR1 is KGHSH, CDR2 LQKENI. Trimming cost V 4 bases and J 0 bases, with 16 bases left between them. This CDR3 has 16 amino acids. The CDR3 DNA sequence: TGTGCCAGCTCACTTTCTCTAGCTCCCAGCTCCTACGAGCAGTACTTC. Protein: CASSLSLAPSSYEQYF. Filled out from reference TRBV18 and TRBJ2-7, the complete variable domain reads NAGVMQNPRHLVRRRGQEARLRCSPMKGHSHVYWYRQLPEEGLKFMVYLQKENIIDESGMPKERFSAEFPKEGPSILRIQQVVRGDSAAYFCASSLSLAPSSYEQYFGPGTRLTVT.

In this sample, this clone turned up once. The chain is built from TRBV20-1 and TRBJ1-2, with D unresolved. CDR1 and CDR2 from the germline V gene are DFQATT and SNEGSKA (reference sequence). The CDR3 sequence is 14 residues long. Trimming pared 3 bases from V and 4 bases from J, leaving 15 bases between. CDR3 protein: CSASLQSSGYGYTF. CDR3 nucleotides: TGCAGTGCTAGTCTACAGTCGAGCGGCTATGGCTACACCTTC.

There are a few counts of this clone. The chain carries TRBV2 and TRBJ2-3; TRBD1 matches 7 bases. V was pared by 7 bases and J by 6 bases, with 7 bases of the junction left unmatched. Per germline, CDR1 SNHLY and CDR2 FYNNEI. This CDR3 spans 13 amino acids. The CDR3 loop reads CASTPDREDTQYF. CDR3 DNA: TGTGCCAGCACCCCCGACAGGGAGGATACGCAGTATTTT.